This note documents a single T cell receptor (beta chain) sequence. The source of the sample is a study of OX40 agonist ivuxolimab in advanced cancers. The repertoire was sequenced with immunoSEQ multiplex PCR; TCRdb's copy has only in-frame clones and lacks some. This table has around 100,000 clones, about 91% appearing once. The clonotype comes from an adult with an advanced solid tumor such as melanoma, head and neck, liver or kidney cancer. This specimen consisted of CD4+ or CD8+ T cells sorted from blood, obtained in a trial of the OX40 agonist ivuxolimab.

The CDR3 loop is CASSPDGENQPQHF. As DNA, the CDR3 is TGCGCCAGCAGCCCGGACGGGGAAAATCAGCCCCAGCATTTT. The chain employs TRBV5-1 and TRBJ1-5, with D uncertain. The CDR3 is 14 amino acids. Germline values: CDR1 SGHRS, CDR2 YFSETQ. Trimming stripped 4 bases from V and 4 bases from J, with 12 bases between.